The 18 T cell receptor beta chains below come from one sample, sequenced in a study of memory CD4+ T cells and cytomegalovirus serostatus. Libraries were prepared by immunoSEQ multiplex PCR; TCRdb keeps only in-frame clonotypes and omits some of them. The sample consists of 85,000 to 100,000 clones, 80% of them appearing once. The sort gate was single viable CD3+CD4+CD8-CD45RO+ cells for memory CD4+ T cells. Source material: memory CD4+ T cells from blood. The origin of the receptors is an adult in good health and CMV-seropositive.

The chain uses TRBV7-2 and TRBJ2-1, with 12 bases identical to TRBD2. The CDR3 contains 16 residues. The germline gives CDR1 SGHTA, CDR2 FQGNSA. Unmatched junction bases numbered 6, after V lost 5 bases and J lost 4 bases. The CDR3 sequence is CASSPVGTSGYNEQFF. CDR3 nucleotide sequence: TGTGCCAGCAGCCCTGTAGGGACTAGCGGGTACAATGAGCAGTTCTTC.

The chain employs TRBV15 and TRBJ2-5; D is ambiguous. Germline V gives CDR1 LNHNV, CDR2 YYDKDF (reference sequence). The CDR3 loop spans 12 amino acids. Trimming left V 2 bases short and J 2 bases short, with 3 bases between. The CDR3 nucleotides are TGTGCCACCAGCAGACAGCAAGAGACCCAGTACTTC. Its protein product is CATSRQQETQYF.

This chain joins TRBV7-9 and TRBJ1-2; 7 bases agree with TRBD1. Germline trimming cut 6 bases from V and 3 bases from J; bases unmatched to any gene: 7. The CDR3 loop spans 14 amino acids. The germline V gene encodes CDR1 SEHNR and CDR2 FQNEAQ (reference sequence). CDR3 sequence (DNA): TGTGCCAGCAGGTCGACCGGGACAGACTATGGCTACACCTTC. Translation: CASRSTGTDYGYTF.

The CDR3 loop is CASSTQGFYGYTF. CDR3 in DNA: TGTGCCAGCAGTACCCAGGGGTTTTATGGCTACACCTTC. The chain employs TRBV28 and TRBJ1-2, with D possibly matching TRBD1 (6 bases). The CDR3 covers 13 residues. Germline-derived CDR1 and CDR2 are MDHEN and SYDVKM. The germline V and J ends were trimmed by 5 bases and 5 bases, with 12 bases remaining between them.

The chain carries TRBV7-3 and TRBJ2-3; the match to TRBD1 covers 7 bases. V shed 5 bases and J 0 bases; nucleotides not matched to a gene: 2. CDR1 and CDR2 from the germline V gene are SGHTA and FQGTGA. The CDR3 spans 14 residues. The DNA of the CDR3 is TGTGCCAGCAGCCAGGGACAGAGCACAGATACGCAGTATTTT. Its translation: CASSQGQSTDTQYF. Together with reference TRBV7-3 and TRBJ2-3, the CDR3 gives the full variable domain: GAGVSQTPSNKVTEKGKYVELRCDPISGHTALYWYRQSLGQGPEFLIYFQGTGAADDSGLPNDRFFAVRPEGSVSTLKIQRTERGDSAVYLCASSQGQSTDTQYFGPGTRLTVL.

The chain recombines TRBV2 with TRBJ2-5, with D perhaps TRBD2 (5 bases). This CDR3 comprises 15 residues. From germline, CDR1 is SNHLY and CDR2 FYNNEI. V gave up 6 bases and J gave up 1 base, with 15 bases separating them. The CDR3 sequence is CASRASSFPQETQYF. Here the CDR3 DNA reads TGTGCCAGCAGGGCTAGCTCGTTCCCCCAAGAGACCCAGTACTTC.

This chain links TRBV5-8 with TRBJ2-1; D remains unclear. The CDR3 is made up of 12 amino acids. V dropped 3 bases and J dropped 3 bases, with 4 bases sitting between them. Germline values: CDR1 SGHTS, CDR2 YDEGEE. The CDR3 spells CASSSGYNEQFF. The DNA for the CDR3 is TGTGCCAGCAGCTCGGGCTACAATGAGCAGTTCTTC.

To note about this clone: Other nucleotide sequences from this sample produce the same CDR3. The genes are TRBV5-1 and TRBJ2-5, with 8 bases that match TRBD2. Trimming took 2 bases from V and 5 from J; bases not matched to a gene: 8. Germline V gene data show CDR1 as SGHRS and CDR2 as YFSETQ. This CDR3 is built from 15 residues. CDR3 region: CASSLGAGVGETQYF. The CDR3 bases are TGCGCCAGCAGCTTAGGAGCGGGAGTTGGGGAGACCCAGTACTTC.

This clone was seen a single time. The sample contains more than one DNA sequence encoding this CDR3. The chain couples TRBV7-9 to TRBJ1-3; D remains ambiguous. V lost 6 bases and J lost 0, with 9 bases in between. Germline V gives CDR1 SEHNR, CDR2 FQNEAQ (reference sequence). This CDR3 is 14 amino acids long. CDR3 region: CASSWTASGNTIYF. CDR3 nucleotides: TGTGCCAGCAGTTGGACGGCCTCTGGAAACACCATATATTTT. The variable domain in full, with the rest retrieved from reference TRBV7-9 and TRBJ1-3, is DTGVSQNPRHKITKRGQNVTFRCDPISEHNRLYWYRQTLGQGPEFLTYFQNEAQLEKSRLLSDRFSAERPKGSFSTLEIQRTEQGDSAMYLCASSWTASGNTIYFGEGSWLTVV.

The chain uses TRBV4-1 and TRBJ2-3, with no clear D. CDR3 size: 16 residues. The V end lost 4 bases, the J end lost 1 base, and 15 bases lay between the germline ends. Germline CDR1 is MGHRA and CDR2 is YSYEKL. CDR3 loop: CASSRSGDRRTDTQYF. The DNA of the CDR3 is TGCGCCAGCAGCCGCAGTGGAGACCGTCGCACAGATACGCAGTATTTT.

The CDR3 sequence is CASSPTSNPFYGYTF. CDR3 bases: TGTGCCAGCTCACCAACGTCAAACCCTTTCTATGGCTACACCTTC. This chain uses TRBV18 with TRBJ1-2, with D unclear. V lost 2 bases and J 4 bases, leaving 14 bases between the germline ends. The length of the CDR3 is 15 residues. Germline V lookup: CDR1 KGHSH, CDR2 LQKENI.

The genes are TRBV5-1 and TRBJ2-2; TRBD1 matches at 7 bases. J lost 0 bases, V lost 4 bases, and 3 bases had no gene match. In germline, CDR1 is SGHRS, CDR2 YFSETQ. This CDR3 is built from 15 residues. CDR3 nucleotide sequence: TGCGCCAGCAGCCGACAGGGCCCGAACACCGGGGAGCTGTTTTTT. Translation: CASSRQGPNTGELFF.

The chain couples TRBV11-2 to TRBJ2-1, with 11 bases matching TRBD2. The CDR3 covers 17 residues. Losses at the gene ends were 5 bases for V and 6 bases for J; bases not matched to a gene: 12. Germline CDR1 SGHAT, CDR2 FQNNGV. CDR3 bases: TGTGCCAGCAGCCGAACGACTAGCGGGGTACCTCCCAATGAGCAGTTCTTC. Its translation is CASSRTTSGVPPNEQFF.

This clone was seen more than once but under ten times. CDR3 sequence reads: CASSYAGSNYGYTF. CDR3 DNA sequence: TGTGCCAGCAGCTACGCGGGGTCTAACTATGGCTACACCTTC. This chain links TRBV7-9 with TRBJ1-2; no clear D. Deletions cut 4 bases from V and 0 bases from J, with 9 bases between. The CDR3 is 14 residues long. Germline V CDR1 and CDR2: SEHNR, FQNEAQ (reference sequence).

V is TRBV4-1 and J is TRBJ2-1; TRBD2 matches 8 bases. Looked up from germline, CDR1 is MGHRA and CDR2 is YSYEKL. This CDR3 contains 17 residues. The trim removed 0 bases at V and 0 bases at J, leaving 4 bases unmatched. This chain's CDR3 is CASSQDGAGGSYNEQFF. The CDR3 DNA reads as TGCGCCAGCAGCCAAGACGGGGCGGGAGGCTCCTACAATGAGCAGTTCTTC.

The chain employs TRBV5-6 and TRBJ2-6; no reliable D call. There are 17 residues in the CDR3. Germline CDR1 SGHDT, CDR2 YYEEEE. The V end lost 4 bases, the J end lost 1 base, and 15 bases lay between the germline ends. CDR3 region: CASSLMKGRSGANVLTF. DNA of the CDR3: TGTGCCAGCAGCCTGATGAAGGGCCGTTCTGGGGCCAACGTCCTGACTTTC.

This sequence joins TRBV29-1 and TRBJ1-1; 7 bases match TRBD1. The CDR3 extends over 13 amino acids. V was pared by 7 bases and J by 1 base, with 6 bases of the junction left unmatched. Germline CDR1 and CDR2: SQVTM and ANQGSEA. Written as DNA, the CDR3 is TGCAGCGAAAACAGGGGAACGAACACTGAAGCTTTCTTT. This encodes CSENRGTNTEAFF. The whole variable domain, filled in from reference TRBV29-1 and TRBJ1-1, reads SAVISQKPSRDICQRGTSLTIQCQVDSQVTMMFWYRQQPGQSLTLIATANQGSEATYESGFVIDKFPISRPNLTFSTLTVSNMSPEDSSIYLCSENRGTNTEAFFGQGTRLTVV.

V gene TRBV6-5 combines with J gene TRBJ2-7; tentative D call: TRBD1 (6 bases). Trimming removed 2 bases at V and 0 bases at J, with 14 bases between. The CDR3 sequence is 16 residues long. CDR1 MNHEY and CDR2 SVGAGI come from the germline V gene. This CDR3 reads CASSYNGQGHSYEQYF. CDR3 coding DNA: TGTGCCAGCAGTTACAACGGGCAGGGGCACTCCTACGAGCAGTACTTC.